Listed here are 14 T cell receptor beta chains from one sample, sequenced in a study of blood T cell repertoires in COVID-19. Produced via immunoSEQ multiplex PCR; TCRdb's table is partial and in-frame only. In the table there are more than 200,000 clones, 70% to 90% of which are singletons. The specimen was peripheral blood. Receptors originate from a woman aged 25 to 39 with COVID-19, enrolled during active disease.

The chain couples TRBV2 to TRBJ2-1, with D possibly being TRBD2 (5 bases). The V end lost 7 bases, the J end lost 9 bases, and 10 bases lay between the germline ends. This CDR3 has 11 amino acids. Germline V lookup: CDR1 SNHLY, CDR2 FYNNEI. The CDR3 DNA is TGTGCCAGCATAAAAGCGGTTGAGCAGTTCTTC. This translates into CASIKAVEQFF.

Written as DNA, the CDR3 is TGCGCCAGCAGCCGACCCGGGGACAGCCTGGCCTACGAGCAGTACTTC. This sequence encodes CASSRPGDSLAYEQYF. The V call is TRBV5-1, the J call TRBJ2-7, with 7 bases aligning to TRBD1. Germline loops: CDR1 SGHRS, CDR2 YFSETQ. J lost 2 bases, V lost 4 bases, and 12 bases had no gene match. The CDR3 runs 16 residues.

The chain combines TRBV6-5 with TRBJ1-1; 8 nucleotides line up with TRBD1. V was clipped by 8 bases and J by 5 bases; unmatched bases: 4. The CDR3 spans 12 residues. Germline V gives CDR1 MNHEY, CDR2 SVGAGI. DNA of the CDR3: TGTGCCAGCCTGGGGGACAGGACTGAAGCTTTCTTT. It codes for CASLGDRTEAFF.

This chain joins TRBV4-3 and TRBJ2-1; possible D gene TRBD2, 7 bases. This CDR3 comprises 17 residues. The V gene lost 3 bases and the J gene lost 8 bases, with 23 bases spanning the gap. Germline CDR1 LGHNA, CDR2 YSLEER. CDR3 protein: CASSHLQRGGEAHEQFF. In nucleotides, the CDR3 is TGCGCCAGCAGCCATCTGCAAAGGGGGGGTGAGGCACATGAGCAGTTCTTC.

V usage is TRBV6-6 and J usage is TRBJ2-5; 9 bases map to TRBD1. CDR1 is MNHNY and CDR2 is SVGAGI in the germline V gene (reference sequence). V lost 5 bases to trimming and J lost 3 bases; unmatched junction nucleotides: 7. The CDR3 runs 15 residues. The CDR3 nucleotides read TGTGCCAGCAGTGGGCGCGACAGGGGGGAAGAGACCCAGTACTTC. It specifies CASSGRDRGEETQYF.

This chain links TRBV10-3 with TRBJ2-5; 9 nucleotides align to TRBD1. CDR1 ENHRY and CDR2 SYGVKD come from the germline V gene. V trimming: 7 bases; J trimming: 3 bases; junction bases outside the gene matches: 3. The CDR3 runs 13 residues. The CDR3 loop is CAIKTGGEETQYF. CDR3 nucleotide sequence: TGTGCCATCAAAACAGGGGGCGAAGAGACCCAGTACTTC.

V usage is TRBV7-6 and J usage is TRBJ2-5; 8 bases line up with TRBD2. Germline V gene sequence: CDR1 SGHVS, CDR2 FNYEAQ. The trim removed 3 bases at V and 8 bases at J, leaving 17 bases unmatched. This CDR3 has 17 residues. Here the CDR3 reads CASSLVNEAGAPSTQYF. CDR3 sequence (DNA): TGTGCCAGCAGCTTGGTAAACGAAGCGGGGGCCCCGAGTACCCAGTACTTC.

The chain couples TRBV28 to TRBJ2-3; 14 bases fit TRBD2. Per germline, CDR1 MDHEN and CDR2 SYDVKM. Trimming at V came to 3 bases and at J to 2 bases, leaving 7 bases not matched to a gene. The CDR3 runs to 18 residues. DNA of the CDR3: TGTGCCAGCAGTTTGGGGACTAGCGGGGGAGAATTCACAGATACGCAGTATTTT. Translated, it gives CASSLGTSGGEFTDTQYF.

CDR3 in amino acids: CATSDLQIPRYEQYV. The CDR3 nucleotides read TGTGCCACCAGTGATTTGCAGATCCCCCGCTACGAGCAGTACGTC. V gene TRBV24-1 combines with J gene TRBJ2-7; no definite D call. The CDR3 contains 15 residues. With 0 bases removed from V and 3 bases from J, the gap between germline ends came to 11 bases. CDR1 KGHDR and CDR2 SFDVKD come from the germline V gene.

Note on this clone: This sample includes further DNA sequences coding for the same CDR3. The rearrangement links TRBV19 to TRBJ1-1; possible D gene TRBD1, 5 bases. V lost 3 bases, J lost 4 bases, and 9 bases lay in between. The CDR3 is made up of 13 amino acids. Germline assignment: CDR1 LNHDA and CDR2 SQIVND (reference sequence). CDR3 DNA: TGTGCCAGTAGTATGCAGGGAGGCACTGAAGCTTTCTTT. Its protein is CASSMQGGTEAFF.

The chain recombines TRBV4-3 with TRBJ2-1; weak D call: TRBD1 (5 bases). Deletions cut 5 bases from V and 6 bases from J, with 14 bases between. The CDR3 contains 14 residues. Germline values: CDR1 LGHNA, CDR2 YSLEER. The CDR3 protein is CASSFNAGFNEQFF. CDR3 DNA sequence: TGCGCCAGCAGCTTCAACGCAGGGTTCAATGAGCAGTTCTTC.

This chain joins TRBV5-1 and TRBJ1-2; 11 bases agree with TRBD1. Germline CDR1 is SGHRS and CDR2 is YFSETQ. The CDR3 is 15 amino acids. J lost 6 bases, V lost 3 bases, and 7 bases had no gene match. The CDR3 loop is CASSWGQGDYNGYTF. In DNA, the CDR3 is TGCGCCAGCAGCTGGGGACAGGGGGATTACAATGGCTACACCTTC. Together with reference TRBV5-1 and TRBJ1-2, the CDR3 gives the full variable domain: KAGVTQTPRYLIKTRGQQVTLSCSPISGHRSVSWYQQTPGQGLQFLFEYFSETQRNKGNFPGRFSGRQFSNSRSEMNVSTLELGDSALYLCASSWGQGDYNGYTFGSGTRLTVV.

CDR3 coding DNA: TGTGCCAGCAGTGACTCGAGGGGGGGTCGTGGCACTGAAGCTTTCTTT. Its protein product is CASSDSRGGRGTEAFF. The V gene is TRBV6-4, the J gene TRBJ1-1, with D tentatively TRBD1 (6 bases). V was cut by 0 bases and J by 4 bases, with 15 bases left in between. The CDR3 runs to 16 residues. Germline V gene lookup returns CDR1 MRHNA and CDR2 SNTAGT.

The chain couples TRBV14 to TRBJ2-7; no clear D gene. The germline CDR1 and CDR2 sequences are SGHDN and FVKESK. Trimming left V 4 bases short and J 4 bases short, with 8 bases between. There are 12 residues in the CDR3. Here the CDR3 DNA reads TGTGCCAGCAGCCCCTACTATTACGAGCAGTACGTC. This encodes CASSPYYYEQYV.